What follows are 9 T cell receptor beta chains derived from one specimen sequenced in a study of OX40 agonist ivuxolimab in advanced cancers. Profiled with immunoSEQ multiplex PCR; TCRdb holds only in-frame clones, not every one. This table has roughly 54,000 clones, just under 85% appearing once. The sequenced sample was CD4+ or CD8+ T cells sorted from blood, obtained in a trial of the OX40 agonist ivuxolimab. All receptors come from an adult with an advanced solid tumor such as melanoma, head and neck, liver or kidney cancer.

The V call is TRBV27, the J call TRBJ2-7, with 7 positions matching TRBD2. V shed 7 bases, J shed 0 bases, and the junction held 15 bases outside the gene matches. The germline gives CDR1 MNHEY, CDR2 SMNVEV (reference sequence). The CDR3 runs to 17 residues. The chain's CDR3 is CASMGSVSAGFSYEQYF. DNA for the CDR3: TGTGCCAGCATGGGGTCGGTCTCAGCGGGGTTCTCCTACGAGCAGTACTTC.

Written as DNA, the CDR3 is TGTGCCAGCAGCTTAGGCGTAGGGTACTCACCCCTCCACTTT. Translating gives CASSLGVGYSPLHF. The gene calls are TRBV7-3 and TRBJ1-6; no firm D call. V lost 2 bases to trimming and J lost 10 bases, with 12 bases between them. Germline V gives CDR1 SGHTA, CDR2 FQGTGA. The CDR3 contains 14 residues.

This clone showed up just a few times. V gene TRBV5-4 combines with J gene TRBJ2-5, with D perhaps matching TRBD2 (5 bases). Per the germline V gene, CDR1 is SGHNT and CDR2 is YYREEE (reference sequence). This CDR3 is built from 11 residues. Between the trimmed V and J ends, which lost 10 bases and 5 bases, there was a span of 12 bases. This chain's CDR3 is CAWATGETQYF. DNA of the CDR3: TGTGCCTGGGCGACGGGGGAGACCCAGTACTTC.

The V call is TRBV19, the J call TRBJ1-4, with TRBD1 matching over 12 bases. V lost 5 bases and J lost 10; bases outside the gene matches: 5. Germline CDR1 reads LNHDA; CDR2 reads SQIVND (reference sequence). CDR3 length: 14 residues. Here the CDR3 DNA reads TGTGCCAGTAGTTCCGGGACAGGGGGCGTAAAACTGTTTTTT. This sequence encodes CASSSGTGGVKLFF.

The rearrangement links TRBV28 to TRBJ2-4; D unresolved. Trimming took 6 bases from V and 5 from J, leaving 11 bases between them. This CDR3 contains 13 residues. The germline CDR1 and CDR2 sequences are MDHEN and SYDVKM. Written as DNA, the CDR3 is TGTGCCAGCAGGACTTATTCTGAAAACATTCAGTACTTC. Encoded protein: CASRTYSENIQYF.

CDR3 nucleotide sequence: TGTGCCAGTAGGCCGGGACAGGGGACGGAGCAGCCCCAGCATTTT. It encodes CASRPGQGTEQPQHF. The gene calls are TRBV19 and TRBJ1-5; 10 bases align to TRBD1. This CDR3 has 15 amino acids. The ends lost 6 bases at V and 7 bases at J; junction bases unmatched: 9. Per germline, CDR1 LNHDA and CDR2 SQIVND (reference sequence). The variable domain in full, completed from reference TRBV19 and TRBJ1-5, reads DGGITQSPKYLFRKEGQNVTLSCEQNLNHDAMYWYRQDPGQGLRLIYYSQIVNDFQKGDIAEGYSVSREKKESFPLTVTSAQKNPTAFYLCASRPGQGTEQPQHFGDGTRLSIL.

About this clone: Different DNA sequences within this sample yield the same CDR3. For the CDR3, the DNA is TGTGCCAGCAGCTTGGGGACAGACTTGAACACTGAAGCTTTCTTT. It translates to CASSLGTDLNTEAFF. The chain recombines TRBV5-4 with TRBJ1-1, with D possibly matching TRBD1 (6 bases). Trimming removed 0 bases at V and 0 bases at J, with 9 bases between. This CDR3 has 15 residues. Germline-derived CDR1 and CDR2 are SGHNT and YYREEE (reference sequence).

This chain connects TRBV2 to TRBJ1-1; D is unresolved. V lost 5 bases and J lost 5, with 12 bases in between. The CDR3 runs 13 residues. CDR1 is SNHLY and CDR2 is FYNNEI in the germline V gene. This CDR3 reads CASSSRATTEAFF. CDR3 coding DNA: TGTGCCAGCAGTTCCCGGGCCACTACTGAAGCTTTCTTT.

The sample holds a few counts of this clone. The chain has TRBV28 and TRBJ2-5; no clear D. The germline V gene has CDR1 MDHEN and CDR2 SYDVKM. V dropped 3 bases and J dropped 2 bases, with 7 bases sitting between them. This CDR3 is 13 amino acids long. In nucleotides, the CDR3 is TGTGCCAGCAGTTTCTGGTTACAAGAGACCCAGTACTTC. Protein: CASSFWLQETQYF.